Given below is one T cell receptor (beta chain) in context. Its cognate antigen has yet to be identified. Base qualities were left out, and no much larger clone turns up one base away. This specimen comes from a study of shared clonotypes between healthy human individuals (dated by TCRdb to between 2020 and 2021). Regarding the research as a whole: The cohort included three men and a couple of women between 18 and 49 years of age. Between about 0.85 and 8.9 billion PBMCs per donor were obtained by leukapheresis. To estimate repertoire size and how much clonotype sharing occurs between individuals, the study deeply sequenced the blood TCR repertoires of five healthy adults. To increase sequencing depth and limit assay-specific biases, TCR repertoire library preparation and sequencing were carried out by different laboratories using diverse techniques.

Donors were healthy HIV-negative adults with no recently reported acute infections or vaccinations. Only Caucasian adults living in Nashville, Tennessee, USA were represented among the donors. For unsorted samples, 90 million to 95 million PBMCs were counted, and genomic DNA was extracted using the QIAamp DNA Blood Mini kit. After blood collection by leukapheresis, PBMCs were isolated using Ficoll-Histopaque density gradient centrifugation and then cryopreserved in the vapor phase of liquid nitrogen. The CDR3 runs 15 amino acids, cysteine and phenylalanine included. The CDR3 DNA has 45 bases and is translated from base 1. Trimming removed 6 bases from V and 3 bases from J, leaving 18 bases between the germline ends. For CDR1 and CDR2, the germline V gene (reference sequence) lists MNHEY and SMNVEV. Broad study findings and their caveats: Sampling was restricted to blood, and TCR repertoires in tissue are likely to differ from TCR repertoires in blood. The small number of donors limited the genetic and exposure-history diversity represented. Based on pairwise subsampling, the degree of clonotype sharing among donors was expected to be affected by sequencing depth.

TCR CDR3 regions were amplified from genomic DNA by multiplex PCR using the deep immunoSEQ assay. For each cell subset, the extracted genomic DNA was distributed evenly across all wells of several immunoSEQ 96-well plates, and each plate served as one replicate. Each replicate PCR for unsorted PBMC received 300 to 350 ng genomic DNA, equal to approximately 30,000 T cell genomes. Unsorted PBMC genomic DNA was sequenced across ten immunoSEQ deep assay plates. Purified libraries were quantified with a Qubit 3.0 fluorometer, sized on a Bioanalyzer 2100, and re-quantified with the KAPA Library Quantification kit. Every immunoSEQ 96-well plate was sequenced on a separate single-read 150-cycle Illumina NextSeq 550 flow cell. Under the source paper's analysis protocol: Because the immunoSEQ output included only junctional sequences and no quality scores, the filtering could not be the same as the filtering used for full-length reads. To assign V/J genes and CDR3, sequences were annotated using PyIR, a Python wrapper for IgBLAST v1.9, with IMGT germline references. Reads were removed for weak V/J assignments (E-value above 1e-6), missing CDR3, stop codons, out-of-frame junctions, or ambiguous translated residues. A V3J clonotype was defined by an identical inferred V gene, J gene, and CDR3 amino acid sequence. The percentage overlap between two repertoires was calculated by dividing the number of shared unique clonotypes by the size of the smaller repertoire. Repertoire richness was assessed with RTK rarefaction, the Chao1 estimator, and Recon v2.1 estimates of unobserved clonotypes. The table comes from immuneACCESS by way of TCRdb, which keeps in-frame sequences with V and J called. Part of the clones is missing from these tables; in studies checked, under half for an unresolved V gene and the rest for unknown reasons. V, J and clone size were drawn from that table, and D and trimming were deduced from the DNA. The table for this sample lists some 450,000 clones; about 74% of them were counted only once. The ten largest make up 12% of the sample.

This receptor was obtained from a woman in her forties in good health. Some clones in this sample may be carry-over from other donors' samples. The chain employs TRBV27 and TRBJ2-7; matching of 6 bases hints at TRBD2 as the D gene. Sequenced input: PBMCs. The CDR3 reads as follows: CASSSRGSGNYEQYF. The nucleotide sequence is TGTGCCAGCAGCTCCCGGGGTAGCGGAAACTACGAGCAGTACTTC.